Here is one T cell receptor (beta chain) with its context. Its antigen is unknown. Sample-barcoded 5' priming and a J-beta primer mix drove a second PCR of roughly 6 to 12 cycles. TCRdb re-called the 5' RACE reads with MiXCR, one entry per CDR3 protein. The sample has some 790,000 distinct CDR3 sequences; about 28% are singletons. Donors were systemically healthy Caucasian individuals from Russia aged roughly 6 to 95 years. In each sample, at least 7 million PBMCs were isolated. These data originate in a study of blood T cells in healthy people across ages. General study results and limits: There was a strong correlation between TCR beta diversity and naive T cell percentage.

Looked up from germline, CDR1 is SGHTA and CDR2 is FQGNSA. The CDR3 is 16 residues long. Trimming cost V 5 bases and J 4 bases, with 18 bases left between them. The chain recombines TRBV7-2 with TRBJ1-3; tentatively, D is TRBD1 (5 bases). This clonotype originated in a woman older than 75 in good health. Sequencing was done on a sample of blood. CDR3 residues: CASSLGGGVTGNTIYF. CDR3 coding DNA: TGTGCCAGCAGCCTCGGTGGGGGGGTTACCGGAAACACCATATATTTT.